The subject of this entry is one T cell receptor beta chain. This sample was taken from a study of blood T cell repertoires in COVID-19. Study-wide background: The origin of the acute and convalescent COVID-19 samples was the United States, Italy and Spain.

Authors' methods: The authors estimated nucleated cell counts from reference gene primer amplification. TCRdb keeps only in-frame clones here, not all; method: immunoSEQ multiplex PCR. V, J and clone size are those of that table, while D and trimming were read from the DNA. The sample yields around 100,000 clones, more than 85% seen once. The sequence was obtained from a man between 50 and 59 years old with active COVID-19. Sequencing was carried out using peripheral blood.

This CDR3 is CASSREQGARGTQYF. CDR3 DNA: TGTGCCAGCAGTAGGGAACAGGGGGCGCGGGGGACCCAGTACTTC. The V call is TRBV6-6, the J call TRBJ2-5; the match to TRBD1 covers 9 bases. The germline CDR1 and CDR2 sequences are MNHNY and SVGAGI (reference sequence). CDR3 length: 15 amino acids. The ends lost 5 bases at V and 7 bases at J; junction bases unmatched: 11.